This TCR beta chain was sequenced in a study of blood T cell repertoires in COVID-19. Participants were aged roughly 18 to 90 years, lived in over 20 US areas, and enrolled virtually. Cohorts were based on clinical histories the participants reported. Original processing notes: Reference gene primer amplification gave estimated nucleated cell counts. The table came from immunoSEQ multiplex PCR; TCRdb's copy has only in-frame clones and leaves some out. D and trimming come from the DNA, and the V and J calls and clone size come from that table. The sample includes 200,000 to 300,000 clones, around 89% of them seen just once. The material sequenced was PBMCs or T cells enriched from blood (not recorded which). This TCR was sampled from a man between 50 and 59 years old who had been exposed to COVID-19.

The CDR3 region has the DNA TGTGCCAGCAGCCCCCGCGCCCGTAGCGGGAGCCCAGATACGCAGTATTTT. This encodes CASSPRARSGSPDTQYF. The rearrangement joins TRBV4-2 to TRBJ2-3, with TRBD2 matching over 9 bases. V was clipped by 4 bases and J by 4 bases; unmatched bases: 12. This CDR3 comprises 17 residues. Germline V gene lookup returns CDR1 LGHNA and CDR2 YNFKEQ.